This T cell receptor (beta chain) was sequenced during a study of technical replicates of blood from a handful of donors. The V segment lost 5 bases and the J segment 0 bases; nucleotides outside the gene matches: 8. From germline, CDR1 is SGHVS and CDR2 FQNEAQ. This CDR3 comprises 17 residues. Data came from immunoSEQ multiplex PCR; TCRdb stores just in-frame clones and leaves some out. The sample carries tens of thousands of clones, about 94% recorded once. The rearrangement joins TRBV7-8 to TRBJ2-7, with 12 nucleotides matching TRBD2. Sequencing input: T cells isolated from PBMCs. The TCR comes from a human donor in good health. CDR3: CASSRRLTSGSSYEQYF. In DNA form, the CDR3 reads TGTGCCAGCAGCCGAAGGCTGACTAGCGGGAGCTCCTACGAGCAGTACTTC.